This T cell receptor (beta chain) is from a study of blood T cell repertoires in COVID-19. Overall study context: In each case, the material was cDNA or gDNA derived from T cells, B-cell-depleted T cells, or PBMCs.

CDR3 length: 15 amino acids. Trimming cost V 2 bases and J 2 bases; bases outside gene matches: 5. Germline lookup yields CDR1 MNHNY and CDR2 SVGAGI (reference sequence). In the original processing: Quantification of nucleated cells was approximated via reference gene primer amplification. The assay was immunoSEQ multiplex PCR, and TCRdb's table has in-frame clones only and misses some. Clone size and V and J calls were adopted from that table, with D and trimming inferred from the DNA. Of some 76,000 clones listed, 75% to 95% are singletons. The rearrangement links TRBV6-6 to TRBJ2-7; 8 bases are a match to TRBD2. The sequenced sample consisted of peripheral blood. The clonotype was recovered from a woman aged 18-30 years with acute or convalescent COVID-19. The CDR3 sequence is CASSYVTSGTYEQYF. CDR3 nucleotides: TGTGCCAGCAGTTACGTTACTAGCGGAACCTACGAGCAGTACTTC.